The present T cell receptor (beta chain) was sequenced within a study of Ad26.COV2.S vaccination and SARS-CoV-2 variants (dated by TCRdb to about 2021). For context, the study as a whole: The specificity and breadth of SARS-CoV-2-reactive T cell receptors after Ad26.COV2.S vaccination were assessed by TCRbeta repertoire sequencing. A total of around 32 samples were included in the TCR-sequenced set, comprising 19 Ad26.COV2.S vaccine recipients, 5 placebo recipients and 8 SARS-CoV-2 convalescent individuals.

Points on this clone: Its specific antigen is unknown. No base qualities exist here, and no much larger clone lies one base off it.

The paper as a whole reports these results and caveats: Comparable non-spike TCR breadth was observed between vaccine and placebo recipients, consistent with only spike being contained in the vaccine. Spike-specific TCR breadth was higher in Ad26.COV2.S recipients than in placebo recipients (P = 0.0014). The authors noted that the TCR breadth and depth analyses may have underestimated total T cell responses. After vaccination, substantial breadth of spike-specific CD8+ and CD4+ T cell responses was reported.

TCRbeta CDR3 regions were sequenced with the immunoSEQ Assay. After extraction, genomic DNA underwent amplification by bias-controlled multiplex PCR, followed by high-throughput sequencing. As for the authors' bioinformatics: To quantify the absolute abundance of every unique TCRbeta CDR3 region, sequences were collapsed and filtered. Usable DNA was measured by amplifying reference genes present in all nucleated cells, and TCRbeta template counts were normalized to that usable DNA to estimate T cell fraction. Repertoire TCRs were annotated as SARS-CoV-2-specific by exact matching of V gene, CDR3 amino acid sequence and J gene to a known reactive TCR set. The reference SARS-CoV-2 TCR set came from MIRA and was filtered for enrichment in COVID-19-positive ImmuneCODE repertoires, removing public or cross-reactive TCRs. Using the MIRA antigens, annotated TCRs were further analysed by specific ORF or by position within an ORF. Breadth was defined as annotated unique rearrangements over total unique productive rearrangements; depth was the summed frequency of those rearrangements. Two-sided Wilcoxon rank-sum tests were used to compare TCR breadth between groups. The immuneACCESS repertoire file appears here via TCRdb, limited to in-frame rearrangements. These files lack a portion of the clones; in checked studies, under half of the deficit traces to unresolved V genes, and the cause of the others is not known. For V, J and clone size, that table is used; D and trimming come from the DNA. The sample profile shows about 350,000 clones; about 92% of them were found once. The top ten clonotypes cover about 3.9% of the sample.

The time point label corresponds to: individuals recovered from natural SARS-CoV-2 infection. This receptor was taken from a human donor who had recovered from COVID-19. This sample comprised peripheral blood, obtained after recovery from COVID-19.

DNA sequence: TGTGCCAGTTCAGGGGCCCTGACCTATGGCTACACCTTC. Its translation reads: CASSGALTYGYTF. The chain joins TRBV6-5 to TRBJ1-2; perhaps TRBD1 is the D gene, with 6 bases matching. Trimming takes 9 bases from V and 4 bases from J, and the germline ends sit 15 bases apart. CDR1 and CDR2 are drawn from the germline V gene: MNHEY, SVGAGI. The CDR3 measures 13 amino acids from cysteine to phenylalanine. The kept DNA is CDR3 alone, 39 bases in frame from the first base.